The 19 T cell receptor beta chains reported below all come from one sample, sequenced in a study of CD8 T cells in ankylosing spondylitis. TCRdb reprocessed the 5' RACE reads via MiXCR and lists one record per CDR3 protein. The data show 200,000 to 300,000 distinct CDR3 sequences, roughly 32% seen once. Sequenced sample: blood, either unsorted or a sorted T cell fraction (not recorded which). These receptors were obtained from a male donor with ankylosing spondylitis or in good health (not recorded which).

This sequence joins TRBV20-1 and TRBJ2-3; D is perhaps TRBD1 or TRBD2 (5 bases each). Germline CDR1 reads DFQATT; CDR2 reads SNEGSKA (reference sequence). There are 14 residues in the CDR3. V was clipped by 3 bases and J by 8 bases, with 18 bases between them. The DNA for the CDR3 is TGCAGTGCTAGGCCCGGACAAAACGAGGGTACGCAGTATTTT. It is translated as CSARPGQNEGTQYF.

V is TRBV5-1 and J is TRBJ2-7; D perhaps matches TRBD2 (5 bases). V lost 0 bases to trimming and J lost 5 bases, with 15 bases between them. This CDR3 has 15 amino acids. The V gene's germline CDR1 is SGHRS and CDR2 YFSETQ. This CDR3 reads CASSLDGIGGDEQYF. The CDR3, as DNA: TGCGCCAGCAGCTTGGATGGGATAGGAGGCGACGAGCAGTACTTC.

The V and J genes are TRBV7-2 and TRBJ2-5; no clear D. The germline CDR1 and CDR2 sequences are SGHTA and FQGNSA. CDR3 length: 12 residues. The V gene lost 7 bases and the J gene lost 6 bases, with 12 bases spanning the gap. For the CDR3, the DNA is TGTGCCAGCAAAAACGACGAGCAGACCCAGTACTTC. Translated: CASKNDEQTQYF.

This chain joins TRBV10-3 and TRBJ1-3; 10 bases line up with TRBD1. Per the germline V gene, CDR1 is ENHRY and CDR2 is SYGVKD. The CDR3 contains 17 residues. The J segment lost 1 base and the V segment lost 4 bases, leaving 7 bases of the junction unmatched. The CDR3 coding sequence is TGTGCCATCAGTGCGTCCGGGACAGGGGTTTCTGGAAACACCATATATTTT. Its protein product is CAISASGTGVSGNTIYF.

For this clonotype: A read error may account for a junction end that differs from germline. The chain combines TRBV12-3 or TRBV12-4 with TRBJ2-1; 7 bases are a match to TRBD1. This CDR3 contains 15 residues. The CDR3 sequence: CTSSQVAGGFDEQFF. The DNA of the CDR3 is TGTACCAGCAGCCAGGTGGCAGGGGGTTTCGATGAGCAGTTCTTC.

The gene calls are TRBV29-1 and TRBJ2-7; a weak D match, TRBD1 (6 bases). Trimming pared 3 bases from V and 3 bases from J, leaving 12 bases between. CDR1 and CDR2 from the germline V gene are SQVTM and ANQGSEA. The CDR3 length is 13 residues. The CDR3 here is CSVETTGFYEQYF. CDR3 sequence (DNA): TGCAGCGTTGAGACGACAGGTTTCTACGAGCAGTACTTC.

The chain is built from TRBV12-3 or TRBV12-4 and TRBJ1-5; D is unresolved. Trimming took off 7 bases at V and 5 bases at J, with 15 bases between the two ends. The CDR3 has 14 residues. The DNA for the CDR3 is TGTGCCAGCAAACGGGCCGGACTATATCAGCCCCAGCATTTT. It codes for CASKRAGLYQPQHF.

This chain uses TRBV12-3 or TRBV12-4 with TRBJ2-3; 8 bases are a match to TRBD2. Trimming at V came to 4 bases and at J to 2 bases, leaving 2 bases not matched to a gene. The CDR3 runs to 14 residues. The CDR3 sequence: CASSYGLATDTQYF. DNA for the CDR3: TGTGCCAGCAGTTATGGACTAGCCACAGATACGCAGTATTTT.

This clonotype came up once. V gene TRBV24-1 combines with J gene TRBJ2-6, with D perhaps matching TRBD2 (6 bases). Germline V gene sequence: CDR1 KGHDR, CDR2 SFDVKD. This CDR3 comprises 20 residues. V was pared by 4 bases and J by 4 bases, with 25 bases between. Here the CDR3 reads CATSDSVLNWGGTGANVLTF. CDR3 coding DNA: TGTGCCACCAGTGACTCAGTCTTGAACTGGGGAGGTACCGGGGCCAACGTCCTGACTTTC.

J is TRBJ2-2 and V is TRBV20-1; D perhaps matches TRBD1 (6 bases). The V gene's germline CDR1 is DFQATT and CDR2 SNEGSKA (reference sequence). Trimming shortened V by 0 bases and J by 0 bases, and 14 bases separated the two germline ends. This CDR3 spans 17 amino acids. The CDR3 here is CSARDGGQKPNTGELFF. CDR3 bases: TGCAGTGCTAGAGATGGAGGACAGAAACCGAACACCGGGGAGCTGTTTTTT.

This clonotype was detected only a few times. The rearrangement uses TRBV6-5 and TRBJ2-7, with 10 bases aligning to TRBD1. CDR1 MNHEY and CDR2 SVGAGI come from the germline V gene. This CDR3 has 15 amino acids. After removal of 2 bases from V and 2 bases from J, the junction contained 3 bases not matched to a gene. The CDR3 is CASSYRDRGPYEQYF. In DNA form, the CDR3 reads TGTGCCAGCAGTTACAGGGACAGGGGACCCTACGAGCAGTACTTC.

V gene TRBV20-1 combines with J gene TRBJ2-7, with 12 bases fitting TRBD2. The CDR3 runs to 18 residues. Germline V CDR1 and CDR2: DFQATT, SNEGSKA (reference sequence). CDR3 in amino acids: CSFLRRDWASGGDYEQYF. In nucleotides, the CDR3 is TGCAGCTTTCTACGCCGAGATTGGGCTAGCGGGGGGGACTACGAGCAGTACTTC.

The chain carries TRBV7-9 and TRBJ2-1, with 9 bases identical to TRBD1. Per germline, CDR1 SEHNR and CDR2 FQNEAQ (reference sequence). The CDR3 is 16 amino acids. V gave up 5 bases and J gave up 3 bases; unmatched junction bases: 8. The CDR3 DNA follows: TGTGCCAGCAGCCGAGTGGGACAGGGAATCTACAATGAGCAGTTCTTC. Residues: CASSRVGQGIYNEQFF.

The gene calls are TRBV10-3 and TRBJ1-4, with a weak D call TRBD1 (5 bases). CDR1 and CDR2 (germline): ENHRY, SYGVKD. The CDR3 has 14 amino acids. With 0 bases removed from V and 8 bases from J, the gap between germline ends came to 10 bases. The CDR3 here is CAISESTGGEKLFF. The DNA for the CDR3 is TGTGCCATCAGTGAGTCGACGGGGGGGGAAAAACTGTTTTTT.

V usage is TRBV4-2 and J usage is TRBJ2-5, with TRBD1 matching 7 bases. This CDR3 spans 15 amino acids. Trimming at V came to 6 bases and at J to 4 bases, leaving 11 bases not matched to a gene. The germline V gene encodes CDR1 LGHNA and CDR2 YNFKEQ. The CDR3 DNA reads as TGTGCCAGCAGTGATACTCGGACAGGCTCAGAGACCCAGTACTTC. Translation: CASSDTRTGSETQYF.

This chain links TRBV12-3 or TRBV12-4 with TRBJ1-2; unclear D gene. Trimming took 3 bases from V and 1 from J, leaving 6 bases between them. The CDR3 contains 13 residues. DNA of the CDR3: TGTGCCAGCAGTTTTCCCCGTAACTATGGCTACACCTTC. This encodes CASSFPRNYGYTF.

The chain carries TRBV21-1 and TRBJ2-7; TRBD1, the table's D call, lacks a check against the DNA. TRBV21-1 is a listed pseudogene. This CDR3 comprises 15 residues. Here the CDR3 DNA reads TGTGCCAGCAGCGGGCGGGCCAGGGCCTCCTACGAGCAGTACTTC. It encodes CASSGRARASYEQYF.

This sequence joins TRBV20-1 and TRBJ2-3, with D unclear. Between the trimmed V and J ends, which lost 5 bases and 1 base, there was a span of 13 bases. Germline-derived CDR1 and CDR2 are DFQATT and SNEGSKA (reference sequence). CDR3 size: 14 residues. In DNA form, the CDR3 reads TGCAGTGCTGCCTACAGATGGGGCACAGATACGCAGTATTTT. Amino acids: CSAAYRWGTDTQYF.

The chain joins TRBV20-1 to TRBJ1-2, with D perhaps matching TRBD1 (5 bases). V was clipped by 0 bases and J by 4 bases, with 9 bases between them. CDR3 size: 13 residues. Germline V gene sequence: CDR1 DFQATT, CDR2 SNEGSKA (reference sequence). The CDR3 protein is CSARDRATYGYTF. CDR3 in DNA: TGCAGTGCTAGAGACAGGGCTACCTATGGCTACACCTTC.